This T cell receptor beta chain is from a study of cytomegalovirus exposure and HLA in healthy donors. Study observations and caveats: The likely origin of a cluster of highly shared sequence variants was a sequencing artifact. Differences between HLA loci emerged in a later analysis of TCR association rates, with DRB1 most and HLA-C fewest. In presence/absence analyses, roughly uniform sequencing depth across donors was assumed.

PCR primers comprised 60 Vbeta and 13 Jbeta primers. Method: immunoSEQ multiplex PCR; TCRdb's copy keeps in-frame clones and lacks some. Of under 200,000 clones listed, around 76% were seen once; the top ten hold roughly 1.6%. Regarding this clone: Its antigen remains unidentified.

This sequence originates from a man aged 35 to 55 in good health and CMV-seronegative. Input material: PBMCs.

This chain's CDR3 is CASTPGIVIGTSNEQFF. In DNA, the CDR3 is TGTGCCAGCACACCGGGTATTGTTATAGGGACTAGCAATGAGCAGTTCTTC. V and J are TRBV4-2 and TRBJ2-1; 8 nucleotides match TRBD2. Trimming cost V 7 bases and J 6 bases; bases outside gene matches: 17. Per germline, CDR1 LGHNA and CDR2 YNFKEQ. This CDR3 is 17 amino acids long.